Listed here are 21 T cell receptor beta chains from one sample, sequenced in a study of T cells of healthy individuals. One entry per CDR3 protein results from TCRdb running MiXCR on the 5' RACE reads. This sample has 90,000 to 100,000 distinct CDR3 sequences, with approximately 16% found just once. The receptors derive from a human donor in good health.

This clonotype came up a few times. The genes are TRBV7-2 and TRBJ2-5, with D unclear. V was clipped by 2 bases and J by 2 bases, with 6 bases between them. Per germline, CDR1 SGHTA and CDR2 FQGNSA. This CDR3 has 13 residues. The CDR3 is CASSLRFQETQYF. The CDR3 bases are TGTGCCAGCAGCTTAAGGTTTCAAGAGACCCAGTACTTC.

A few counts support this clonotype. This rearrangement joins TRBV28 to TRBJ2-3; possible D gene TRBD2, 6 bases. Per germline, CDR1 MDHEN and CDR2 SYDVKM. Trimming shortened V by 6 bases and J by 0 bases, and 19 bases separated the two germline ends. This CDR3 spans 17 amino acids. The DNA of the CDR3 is TGTGCCAGCAGGCCCCCCTTTAGACTAGGGAGCACAGATACGCAGTATTTT. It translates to CASRPPFRLGSTDTQYF. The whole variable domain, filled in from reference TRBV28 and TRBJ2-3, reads DVKVTQSSRYLVKRTGEKVFLECVQDMDHENMFWYRQDPGLGLRLIYFSYDVKMKEKGDIPEGYSVSREKKERFSLILESASTNQTSMYLCASRPPFRLGSTDTQYFGPGTRLTVL.

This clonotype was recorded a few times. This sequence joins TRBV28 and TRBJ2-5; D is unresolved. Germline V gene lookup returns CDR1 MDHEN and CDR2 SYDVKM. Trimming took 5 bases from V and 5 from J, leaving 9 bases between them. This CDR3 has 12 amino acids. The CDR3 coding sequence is TGTGCCAGCAGTAAGCCTGCGGAGACCCAGTACTTC. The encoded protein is CASSKPAETQYF.

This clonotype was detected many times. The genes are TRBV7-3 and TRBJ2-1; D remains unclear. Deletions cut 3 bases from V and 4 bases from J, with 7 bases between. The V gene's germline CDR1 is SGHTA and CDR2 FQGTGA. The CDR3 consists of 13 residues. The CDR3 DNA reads TGTGCCAGCAGCTTGGACGGTTACAATGAGCAGTTCTTC. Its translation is CASSLDGYNEQFF.

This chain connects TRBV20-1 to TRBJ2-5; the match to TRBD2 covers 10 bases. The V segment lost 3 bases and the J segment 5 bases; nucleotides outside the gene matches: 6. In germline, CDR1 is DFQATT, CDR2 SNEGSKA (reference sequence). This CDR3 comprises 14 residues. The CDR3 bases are TGCAGTGCTAGGGCTAGCGGGAGTCTGGAGACCCAGTACTTC. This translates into CSARASGSLETQYF.

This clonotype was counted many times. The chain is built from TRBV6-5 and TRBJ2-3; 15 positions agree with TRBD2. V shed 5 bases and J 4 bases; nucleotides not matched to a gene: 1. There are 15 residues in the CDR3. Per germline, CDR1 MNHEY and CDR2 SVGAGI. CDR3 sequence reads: CASSGLAGGPDTQYF. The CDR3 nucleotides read TGTGCCAGCAGTGGACTAGCGGGAGGGCCAGATACGCAGTATTTT.

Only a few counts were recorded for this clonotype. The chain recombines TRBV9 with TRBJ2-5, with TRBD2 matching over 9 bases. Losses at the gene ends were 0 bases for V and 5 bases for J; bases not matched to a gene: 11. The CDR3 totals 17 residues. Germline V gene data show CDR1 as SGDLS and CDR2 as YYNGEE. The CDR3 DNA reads TGTGCCAGCAGCGTAGGTCCTAGCGGGGTCCCAGGGGAGACCCAGTACTTC. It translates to CASSVGPSGVPGETQYF.

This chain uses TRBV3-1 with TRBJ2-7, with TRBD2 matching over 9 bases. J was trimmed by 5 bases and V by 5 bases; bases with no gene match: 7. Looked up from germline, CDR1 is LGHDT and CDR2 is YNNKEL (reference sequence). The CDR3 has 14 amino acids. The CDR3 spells CASSDSGTSNEQYF. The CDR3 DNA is TGTGCCAGCAGCGACAGCGGGACTAGCAACGAGCAGTACTTC.

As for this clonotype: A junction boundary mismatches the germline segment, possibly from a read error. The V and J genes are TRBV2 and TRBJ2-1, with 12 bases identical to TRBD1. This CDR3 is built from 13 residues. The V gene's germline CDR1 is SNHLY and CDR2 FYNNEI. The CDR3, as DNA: TGTGCCAGCAGTGAAGCGGGGACAGGGGGCCCGGTCTTC. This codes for CASSEAGTGGPVF.

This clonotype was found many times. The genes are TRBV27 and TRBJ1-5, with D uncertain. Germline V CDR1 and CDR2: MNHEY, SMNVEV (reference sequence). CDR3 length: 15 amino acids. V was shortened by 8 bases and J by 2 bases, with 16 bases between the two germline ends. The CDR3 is CASGGLGRGNQPQHF. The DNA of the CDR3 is TGTGCCAGCGGAGGCCTCGGTCGCGGCAATCAGCCCCAGCATTTT.

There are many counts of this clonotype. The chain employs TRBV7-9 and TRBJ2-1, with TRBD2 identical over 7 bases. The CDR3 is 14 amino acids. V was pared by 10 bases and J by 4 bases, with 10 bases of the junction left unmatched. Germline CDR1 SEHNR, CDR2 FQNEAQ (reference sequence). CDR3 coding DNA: TGTGCCACCCGAGATTTAGCGGGTTACAATGAGCAGTTCTTC. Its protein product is CATRDLAGYNEQFF.

CDR3 sequence: CASTTLRTGIGATNEKLFF. The CDR3 DNA sequence: TGTGCCAGTACGACGCTACGGACAGGCATCGGAGCAACTAATGAAAAACTGTTTTTT. The chain combines TRBV6-5 with TRBJ1-4, with TRBD1 matching over 7 bases. After removal of 9 bases from V and 0 bases from J, the junction contained 19 bases not matched to a gene. CDR3 size: 19 residues. From germline, CDR1 is MNHEY and CDR2 SVGAGI.

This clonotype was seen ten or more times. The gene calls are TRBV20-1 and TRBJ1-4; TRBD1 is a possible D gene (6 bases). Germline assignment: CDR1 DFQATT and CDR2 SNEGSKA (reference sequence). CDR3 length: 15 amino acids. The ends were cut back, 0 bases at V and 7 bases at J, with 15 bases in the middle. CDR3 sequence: CSARDGGAIGEKLFF. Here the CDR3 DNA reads TGCAGTGCTAGAGATGGGGGGGCTATCGGTGAAAAACTGTTTTTT.

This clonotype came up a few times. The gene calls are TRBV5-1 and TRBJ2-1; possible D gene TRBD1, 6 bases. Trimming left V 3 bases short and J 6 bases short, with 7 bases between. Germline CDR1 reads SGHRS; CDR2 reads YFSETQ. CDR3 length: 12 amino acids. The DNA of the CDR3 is TGCGCCAGCAGCTCACAGGGCAATGAGCAGTTCTTC. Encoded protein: CASSSQGNEQFF.

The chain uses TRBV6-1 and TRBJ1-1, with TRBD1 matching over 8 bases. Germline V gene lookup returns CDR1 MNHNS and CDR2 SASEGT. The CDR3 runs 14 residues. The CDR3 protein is CGARTGTMNTEAFF. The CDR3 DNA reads TGTGGGGCTCGGACAGGGACCATGAACACTGAAGCTTTCTTT.

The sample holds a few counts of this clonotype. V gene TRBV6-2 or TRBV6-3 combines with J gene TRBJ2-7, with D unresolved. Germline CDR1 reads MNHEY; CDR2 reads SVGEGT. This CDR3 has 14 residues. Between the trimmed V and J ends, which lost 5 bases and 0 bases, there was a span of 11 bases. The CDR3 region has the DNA TGTGCCAGCAGTCTTCCAAAGAGCTCCTACGAGCAGTACTTC. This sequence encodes CASSLPKSSYEQYF.

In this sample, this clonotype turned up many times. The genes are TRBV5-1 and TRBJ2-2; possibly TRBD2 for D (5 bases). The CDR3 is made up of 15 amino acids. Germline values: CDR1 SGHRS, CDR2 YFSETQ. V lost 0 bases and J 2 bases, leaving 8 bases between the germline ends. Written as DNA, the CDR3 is TGCGCCAGCAGCTTGGTAGCGAGAAACACCGGGGAGCTGTTTTTT. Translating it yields CASSLVARNTGELFF.

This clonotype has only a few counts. In DNA form, the CDR3 reads TGCAGTGCTAGCCGTTTAGCGGGAGGAGGTTGGGATGAGCAGTTCTTC. It yields the protein CSASRLAGGGWDEQFF. The genes are TRBV20-1 and TRBJ2-1; 10 nucleotides align to TRBD2. CDR1 is DFQATT, CDR2 SNEGSKA, per germline (reference sequence). V lost 3 bases to trimming and J lost 8 bases; unmatched junction nucleotides: 13. The CDR3 has 16 amino acids.

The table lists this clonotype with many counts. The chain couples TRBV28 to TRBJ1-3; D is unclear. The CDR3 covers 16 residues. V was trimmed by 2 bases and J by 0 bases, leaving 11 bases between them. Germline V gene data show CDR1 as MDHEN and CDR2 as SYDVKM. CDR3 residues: CASSLPLGSSGNTIYF. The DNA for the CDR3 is TGTGCCAGCAGTTTACCCTTGGGCAGCTCTGGAAACACCATATATTTT.

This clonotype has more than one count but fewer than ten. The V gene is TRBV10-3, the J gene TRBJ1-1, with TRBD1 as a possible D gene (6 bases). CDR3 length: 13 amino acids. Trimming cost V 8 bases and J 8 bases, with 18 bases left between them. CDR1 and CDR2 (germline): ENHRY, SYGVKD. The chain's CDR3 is CAISASGELEAFF. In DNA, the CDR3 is TGTGCCATCTCTGCCTCAGGGGAATTGGAAGCTTTCTTT.

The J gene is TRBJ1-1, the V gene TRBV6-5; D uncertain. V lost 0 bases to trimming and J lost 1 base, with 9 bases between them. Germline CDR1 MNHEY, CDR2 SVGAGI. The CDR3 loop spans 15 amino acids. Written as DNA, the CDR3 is TGTGCCAGCAGTTACTCGTCCTTAGGGAACACTGAAGCTTTCTTT. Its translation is CASSYSSLGNTEAFF.